The entry below gives a single TCR beta chain sequence along with its context. Its antigen remains unknown. This entry belongs to a study of cytomegalovirus exposure and HLA in healthy donors. Whole-study findings and limits: The authors reported that TCR beta sequences could predict HLA-A and HLA-B alleles. These predictions were accurate for most subjects in the first cohort.

It was with 60 Vbeta and 13 Jbeta primers that the PCR ran. The table came from immunoSEQ multiplex PCR; TCRdb's copy has only in-frame clones and leaves some out. The top ten hold roughly 7.1% of the sample, which has some 140,000 clones, roughly three quarters seen once. CDR1 LNHNV and CDR2 YYDKDF come from the germline V gene (reference sequence). V dropped 4 bases and J dropped 2; count of bases not matched to a gene: 12. The CDR3 has 17 amino acids. Sequenced input: PBMCs. The chain recombines TRBV15 with TRBJ1-1, with 8 bases identical to TRBD1. This sequence was found in a man aged 25 to 40 in good health and CMV-seropositive. The CDR3 DNA follows: TGTGCCACCAGCATCTCCCCCGGGCAGGGGGCCAACACTGAAGCTTTCTTT. Protein product: CATSISPGQGANTEAFF.